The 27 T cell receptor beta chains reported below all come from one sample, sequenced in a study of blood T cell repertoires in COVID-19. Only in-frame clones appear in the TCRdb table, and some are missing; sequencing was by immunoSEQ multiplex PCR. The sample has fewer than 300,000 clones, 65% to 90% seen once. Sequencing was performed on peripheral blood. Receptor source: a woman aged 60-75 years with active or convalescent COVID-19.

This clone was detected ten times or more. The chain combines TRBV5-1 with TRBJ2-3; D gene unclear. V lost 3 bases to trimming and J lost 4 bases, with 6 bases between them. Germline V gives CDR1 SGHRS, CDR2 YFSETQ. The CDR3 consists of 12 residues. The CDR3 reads CASSSLADTQYF. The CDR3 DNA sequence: TGCGCCAGCAGCTCCCTAGCAGATACGCAGTATTTT. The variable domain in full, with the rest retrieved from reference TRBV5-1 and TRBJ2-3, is KAGVTQTPRYLIKTRGQQVTLSCSPISGHRSVSWYQQTPGQGLQFLFEYFSETQRNKGNFPGRFSGRQFSNSRSEMNVSTLELGDSALYLCASSSLADTQYFGPGTRLTVL.

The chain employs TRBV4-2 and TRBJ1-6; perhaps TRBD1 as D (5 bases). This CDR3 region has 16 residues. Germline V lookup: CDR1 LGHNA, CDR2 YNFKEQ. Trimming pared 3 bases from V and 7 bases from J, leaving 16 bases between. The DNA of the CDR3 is TGTGCCAGCAGCCAGATTGCAGGGAACGACAATTCACCCCTCCACTTT. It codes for CASSQIAGNDNSPLHF.

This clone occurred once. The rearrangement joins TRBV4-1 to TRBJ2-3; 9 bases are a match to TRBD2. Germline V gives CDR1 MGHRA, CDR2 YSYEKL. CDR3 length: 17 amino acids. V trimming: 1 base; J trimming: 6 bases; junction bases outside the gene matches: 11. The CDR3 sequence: CASSQAWAGGPSDTQYF. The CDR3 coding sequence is TGCGCCAGCAGCCAAGCTTGGGCGGGGGGGCCCTCGGATACGCAGTATTTT.

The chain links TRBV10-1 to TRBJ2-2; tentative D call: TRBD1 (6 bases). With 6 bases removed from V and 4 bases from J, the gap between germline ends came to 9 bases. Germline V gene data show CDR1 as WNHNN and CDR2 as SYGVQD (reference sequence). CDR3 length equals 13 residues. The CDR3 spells CASRTGSTGELFF. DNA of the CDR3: TGCGCCAGCAGAACAGGGAGCACCGGGGAGCTGTTTTTT.

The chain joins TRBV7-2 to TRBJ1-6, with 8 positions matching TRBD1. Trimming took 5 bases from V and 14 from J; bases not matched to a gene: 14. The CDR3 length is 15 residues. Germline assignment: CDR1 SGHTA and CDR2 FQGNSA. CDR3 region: CASSPYPGQAWSLHF. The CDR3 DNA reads TGTGCCAGCAGCCCCTACCCGGGACAGGCCTGGTCCCTCCACTTT.

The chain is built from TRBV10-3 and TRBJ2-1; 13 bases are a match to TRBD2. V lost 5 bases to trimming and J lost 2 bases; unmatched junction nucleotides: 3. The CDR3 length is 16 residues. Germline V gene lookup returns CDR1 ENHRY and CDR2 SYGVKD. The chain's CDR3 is CAISPTSGGAYNEQFF. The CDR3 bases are TGTGCCATCAGTCCAACTAGCGGGGGGGCCTACAATGAGCAGTTCTTC.

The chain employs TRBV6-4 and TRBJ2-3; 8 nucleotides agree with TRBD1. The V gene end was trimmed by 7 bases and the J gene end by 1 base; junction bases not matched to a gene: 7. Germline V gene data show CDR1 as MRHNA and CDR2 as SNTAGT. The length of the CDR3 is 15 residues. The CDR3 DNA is TGTGCCAGCAAACCCGGGACAGGACGCACAGATACGCAGTATTTT. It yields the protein CASKPGTGRTDTQYF.

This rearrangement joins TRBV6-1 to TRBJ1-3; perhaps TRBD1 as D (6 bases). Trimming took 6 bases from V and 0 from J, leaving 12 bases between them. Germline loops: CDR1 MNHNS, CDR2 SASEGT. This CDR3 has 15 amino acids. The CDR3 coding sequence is TGTGCCAGCAGCTCGACAGGCAGCTCTGGAAACACCATATATTTT. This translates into CASSSTGSSGNTIYF.

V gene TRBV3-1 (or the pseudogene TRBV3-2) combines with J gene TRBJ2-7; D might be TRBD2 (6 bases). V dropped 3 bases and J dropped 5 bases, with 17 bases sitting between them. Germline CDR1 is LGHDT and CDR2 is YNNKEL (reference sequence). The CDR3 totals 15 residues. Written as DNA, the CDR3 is TGTGCCAGCAGCCAGAGGGCGGGGCGAGTCGACGAGCAGTACTTC. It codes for CASSQRAGRVDEQYF.

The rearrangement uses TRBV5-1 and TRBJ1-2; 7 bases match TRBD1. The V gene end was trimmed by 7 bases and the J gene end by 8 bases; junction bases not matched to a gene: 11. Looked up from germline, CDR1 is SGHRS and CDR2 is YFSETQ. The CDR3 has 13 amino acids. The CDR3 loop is CASGFTGAQGYTF. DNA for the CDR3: TGCGCCAGCGGATTTACAGGGGCGCAGGGCTACACCTTC.

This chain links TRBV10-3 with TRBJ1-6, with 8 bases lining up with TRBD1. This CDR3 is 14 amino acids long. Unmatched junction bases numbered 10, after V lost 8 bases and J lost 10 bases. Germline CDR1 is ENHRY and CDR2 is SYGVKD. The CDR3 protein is CAIRRTGSESPLHF. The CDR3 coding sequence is TGTGCCATCCGGAGGACAGGGTCGGAGTCACCCCTCCACTTT.

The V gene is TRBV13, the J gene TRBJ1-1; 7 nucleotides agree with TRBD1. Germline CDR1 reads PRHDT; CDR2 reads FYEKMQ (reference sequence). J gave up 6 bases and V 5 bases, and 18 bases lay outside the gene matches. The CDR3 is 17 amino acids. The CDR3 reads CASSRKTGLEIPAEAFF. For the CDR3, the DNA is TGTGCCAGCAGCCGCAAGACAGGGCTCGAGATCCCGGCTGAAGCTTTCTTT.

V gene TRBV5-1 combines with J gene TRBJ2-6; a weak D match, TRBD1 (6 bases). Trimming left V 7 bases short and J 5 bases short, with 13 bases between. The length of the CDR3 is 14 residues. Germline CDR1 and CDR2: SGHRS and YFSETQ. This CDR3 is CASRDRFRANVLTF. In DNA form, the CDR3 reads TGCGCCAGCCGCGACAGGTTTCGGGCCAACGTCCTGACTTTC. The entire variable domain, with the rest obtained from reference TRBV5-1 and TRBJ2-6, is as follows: KAGVTQTPRYLIKTRGQQVTLSCSPISGHRSVSWYQQTPGQGLQFLFEYFSETQRNKGNFPGRFSGRQFSNSRSEMNVSTLELGDSALYLCASRDRFRANVLTFGAGSRLTVL.

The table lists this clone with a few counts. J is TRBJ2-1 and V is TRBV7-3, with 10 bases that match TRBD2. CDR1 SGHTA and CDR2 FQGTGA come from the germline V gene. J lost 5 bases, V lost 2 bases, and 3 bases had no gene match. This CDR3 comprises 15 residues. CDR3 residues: CASSLERGGHNEQFF. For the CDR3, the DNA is TGTGCCAGCAGCTTAGAGCGGGGGGGCCACAATGAGCAGTTCTTC.

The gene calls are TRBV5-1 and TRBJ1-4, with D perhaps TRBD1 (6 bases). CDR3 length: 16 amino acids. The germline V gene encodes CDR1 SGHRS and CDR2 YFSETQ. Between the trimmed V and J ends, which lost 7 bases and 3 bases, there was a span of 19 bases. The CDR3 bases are TGCGCCAGCGCTGACAGGTCTAAAGGCCCTAATGAAAAACTGTTTTTT. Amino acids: CASADRSKGPNEKLFF.

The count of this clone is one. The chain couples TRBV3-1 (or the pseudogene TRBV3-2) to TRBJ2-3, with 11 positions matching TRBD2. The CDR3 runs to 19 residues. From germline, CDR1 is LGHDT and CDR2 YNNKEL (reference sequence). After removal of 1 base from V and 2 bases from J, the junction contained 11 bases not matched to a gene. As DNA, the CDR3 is TGTGCCAGCAGCCAAGCAGGGTGGGCTAGCGGGGGGTCCACAGATACGCAGTATTTT. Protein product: CASSQAGWASGGSTDTQYF.

The DNA for the CDR3 is TGCGCCAGCAGCTCGGGACAGGGGGACACCGGGGAGCTGTTTTTT. Protein sequence: CASSSGQGDTGELFF. The J gene is TRBJ2-2, the V gene TRBV5-1; 11 bases align to TRBD1. V lost 3 bases to trimming and J lost 3 bases; unmatched junction nucleotides: 1. Germline lookup yields CDR1 SGHRS and CDR2 YFSETQ. There are 15 residues in the CDR3.

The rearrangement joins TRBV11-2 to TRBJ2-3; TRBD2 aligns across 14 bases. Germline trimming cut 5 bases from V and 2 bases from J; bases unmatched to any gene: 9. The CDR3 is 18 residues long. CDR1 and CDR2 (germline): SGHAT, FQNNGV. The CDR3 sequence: CASSLGLAGGIFTDTQYF. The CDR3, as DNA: TGTGCCAGCAGCCTCGGACTAGCGGGGGGCATATTCACAGATACGCAGTATTTT.

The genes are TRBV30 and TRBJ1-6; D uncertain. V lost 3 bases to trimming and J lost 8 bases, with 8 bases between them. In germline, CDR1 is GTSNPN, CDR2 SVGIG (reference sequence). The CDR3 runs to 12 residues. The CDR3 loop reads CAWSPAYSPLHF. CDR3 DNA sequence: TGTGCCTGGAGCCCTGCGTATTCACCCCTCCACTTT.

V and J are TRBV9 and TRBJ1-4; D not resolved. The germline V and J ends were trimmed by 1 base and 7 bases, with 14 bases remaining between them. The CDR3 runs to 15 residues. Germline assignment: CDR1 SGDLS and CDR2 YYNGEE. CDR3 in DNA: TGTGCCAGCAGCGTACCTACGGGAGGAGTTGAAAAACTGTTTTTT. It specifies CASSVPTGGVEKLFF.

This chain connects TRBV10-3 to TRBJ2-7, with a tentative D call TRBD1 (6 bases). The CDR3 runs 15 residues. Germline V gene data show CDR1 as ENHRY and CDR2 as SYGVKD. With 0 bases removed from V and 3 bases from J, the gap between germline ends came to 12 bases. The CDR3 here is CAISESSGDIYEQYF. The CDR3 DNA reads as TGTGCCATCAGTGAGTCTTCAGGGGACATCTACGAGCAGTACTTC.

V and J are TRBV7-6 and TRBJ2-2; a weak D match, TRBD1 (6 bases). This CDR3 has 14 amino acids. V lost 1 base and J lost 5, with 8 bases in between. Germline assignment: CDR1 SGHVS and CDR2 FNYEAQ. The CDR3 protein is CASSLGGPTGELFF. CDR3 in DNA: TGTGCCAGCAGCTTAGGGGGGCCAACCGGGGAGCTGTTTTTT.

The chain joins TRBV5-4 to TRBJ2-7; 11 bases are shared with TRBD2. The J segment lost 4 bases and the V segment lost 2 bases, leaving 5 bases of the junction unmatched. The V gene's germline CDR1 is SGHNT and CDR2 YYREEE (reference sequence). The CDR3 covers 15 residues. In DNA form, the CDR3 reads TGTGCCAGCAGCTTAAGACTAGCGGGGCTGTACGAGCAGTACTTC. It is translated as CASSLRLAGLYEQYF.

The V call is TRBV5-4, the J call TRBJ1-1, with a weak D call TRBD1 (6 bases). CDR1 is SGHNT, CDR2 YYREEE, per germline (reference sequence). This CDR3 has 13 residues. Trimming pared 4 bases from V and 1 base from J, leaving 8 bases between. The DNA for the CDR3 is TGTGCCAGCAGCGCGGACAGGAACACTGAAGCTTTCTTT. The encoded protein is CASSADRNTEAFF.

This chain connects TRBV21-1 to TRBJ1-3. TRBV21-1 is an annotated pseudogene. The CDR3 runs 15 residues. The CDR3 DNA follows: TGTGCCAGCAGCAAACACTCATCCTCTGGAAACACCATATATTTT. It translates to CASSKHSSSGNTIYF.

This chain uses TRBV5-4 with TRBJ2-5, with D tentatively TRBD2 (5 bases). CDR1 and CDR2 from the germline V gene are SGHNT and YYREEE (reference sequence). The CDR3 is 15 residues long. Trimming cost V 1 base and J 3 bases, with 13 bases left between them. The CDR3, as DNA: TGTGCCAGCAGCTTGACTCGGGGAGCCAAAGAGACCCAGTACTTC. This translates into CASSLTRGAKETQYF.

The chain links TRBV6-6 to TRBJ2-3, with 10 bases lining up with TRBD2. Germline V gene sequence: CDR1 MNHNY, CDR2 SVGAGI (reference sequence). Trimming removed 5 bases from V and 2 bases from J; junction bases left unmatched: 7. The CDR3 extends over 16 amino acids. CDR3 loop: CASSRTSGAITDTQYF. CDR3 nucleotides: TGTGCCAGCAGTCGTACTAGCGGGGCGATCACAGATACGCAGTATTTT.